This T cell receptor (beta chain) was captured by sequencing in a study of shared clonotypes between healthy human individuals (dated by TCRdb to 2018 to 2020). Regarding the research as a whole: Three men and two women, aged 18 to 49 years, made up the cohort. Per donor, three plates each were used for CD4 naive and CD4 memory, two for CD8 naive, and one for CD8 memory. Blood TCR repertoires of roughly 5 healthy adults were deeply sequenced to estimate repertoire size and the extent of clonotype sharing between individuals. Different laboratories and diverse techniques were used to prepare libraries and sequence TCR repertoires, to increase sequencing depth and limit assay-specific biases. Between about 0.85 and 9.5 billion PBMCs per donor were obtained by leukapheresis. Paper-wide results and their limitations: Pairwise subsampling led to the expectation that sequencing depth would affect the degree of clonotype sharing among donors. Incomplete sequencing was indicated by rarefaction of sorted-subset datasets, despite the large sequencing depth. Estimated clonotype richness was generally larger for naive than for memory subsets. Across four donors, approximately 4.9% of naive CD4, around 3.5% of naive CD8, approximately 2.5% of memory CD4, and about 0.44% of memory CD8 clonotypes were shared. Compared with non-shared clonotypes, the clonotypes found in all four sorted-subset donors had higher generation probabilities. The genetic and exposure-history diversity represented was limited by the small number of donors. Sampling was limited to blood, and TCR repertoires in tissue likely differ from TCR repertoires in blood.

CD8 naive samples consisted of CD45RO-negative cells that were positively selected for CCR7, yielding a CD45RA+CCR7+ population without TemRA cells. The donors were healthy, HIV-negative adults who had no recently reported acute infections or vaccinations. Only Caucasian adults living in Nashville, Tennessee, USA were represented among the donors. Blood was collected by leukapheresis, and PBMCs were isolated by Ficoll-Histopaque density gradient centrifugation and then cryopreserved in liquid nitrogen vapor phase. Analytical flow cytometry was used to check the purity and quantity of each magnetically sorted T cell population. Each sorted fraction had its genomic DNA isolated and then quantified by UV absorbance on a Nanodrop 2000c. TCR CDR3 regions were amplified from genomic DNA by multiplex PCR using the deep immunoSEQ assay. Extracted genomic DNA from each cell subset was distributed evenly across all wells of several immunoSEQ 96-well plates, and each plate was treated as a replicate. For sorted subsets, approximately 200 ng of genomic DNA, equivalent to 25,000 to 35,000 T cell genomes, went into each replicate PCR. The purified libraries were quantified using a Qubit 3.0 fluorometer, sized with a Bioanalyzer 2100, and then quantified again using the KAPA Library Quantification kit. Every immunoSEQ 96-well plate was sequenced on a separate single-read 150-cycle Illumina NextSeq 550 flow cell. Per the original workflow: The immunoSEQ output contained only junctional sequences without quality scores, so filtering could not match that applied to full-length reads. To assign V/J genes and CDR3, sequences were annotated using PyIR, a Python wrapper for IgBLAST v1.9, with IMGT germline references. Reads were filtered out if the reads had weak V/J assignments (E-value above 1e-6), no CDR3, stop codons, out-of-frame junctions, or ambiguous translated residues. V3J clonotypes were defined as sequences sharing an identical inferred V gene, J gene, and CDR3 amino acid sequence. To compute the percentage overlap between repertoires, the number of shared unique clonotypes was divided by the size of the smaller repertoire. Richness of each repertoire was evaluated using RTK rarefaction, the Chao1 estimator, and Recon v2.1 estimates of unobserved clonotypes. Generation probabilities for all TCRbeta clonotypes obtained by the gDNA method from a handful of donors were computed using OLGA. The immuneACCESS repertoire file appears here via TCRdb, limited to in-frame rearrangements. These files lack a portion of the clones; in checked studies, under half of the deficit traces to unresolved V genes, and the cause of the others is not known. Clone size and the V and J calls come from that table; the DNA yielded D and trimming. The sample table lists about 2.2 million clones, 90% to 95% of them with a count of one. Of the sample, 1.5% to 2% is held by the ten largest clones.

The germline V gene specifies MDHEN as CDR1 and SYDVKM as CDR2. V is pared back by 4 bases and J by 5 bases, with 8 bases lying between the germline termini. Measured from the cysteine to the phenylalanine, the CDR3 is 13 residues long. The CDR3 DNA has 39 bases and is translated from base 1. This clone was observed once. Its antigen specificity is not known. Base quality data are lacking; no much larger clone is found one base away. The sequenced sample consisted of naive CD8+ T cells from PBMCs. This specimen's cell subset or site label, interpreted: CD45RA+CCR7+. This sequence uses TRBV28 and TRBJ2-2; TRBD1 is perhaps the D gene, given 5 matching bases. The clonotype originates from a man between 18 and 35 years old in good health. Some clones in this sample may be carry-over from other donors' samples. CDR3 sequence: CASSSTGTGELFF. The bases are TGTGCCAGCAGTTCTACAGGAACCGGGGAGCTGTTTTTT. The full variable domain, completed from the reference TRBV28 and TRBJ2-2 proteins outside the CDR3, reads DVKVTQSSRYLVKRTGEKVFLECVQDMDHENMFWYRQDPGLGLRLIYFSYDVKMKEKGDIPEGYSVSREKKERFSLILESASTNQTSMYLCASSSTGTGELFFGEGSRLTVL.